This T cell receptor beta chain was identified during a study of CDR3 diversity in severe acne. The CDR3 spans 14 residues. Per the germline V gene, CDR1 is SNHLY and CDR2 is FYNNEI. Trimming took 9 bases from V and 2 from J; bases not matched to a gene: 7. A single record per CDR3 protein comes from TCRdb applying MiXCR to the PCR reads. The table includes about 97,000 distinct CDR3 sequences, roughly half detected once. Sequenced sample: blood. The rearrangement uses TRBV2 and TRBJ1-5, with TRBD1 matching over 7 bases. This TCR came from a male donor with acne. The CDR3 sequence is CASVETGRNQPQHF. CDR3 nucleotides: TGTGCCAGTGTCGAGACAGGGCGCAATCAGCCCCAGCATTTT.